These 18 T cell receptor beta chains originate from one sample sequenced in a study of identifying expanded T cells in peripheral blood. Clones were sequenced by immunoSEQ multiplex PCR, and TCRdb holds only the in-frame ones, with some missing. The sample consists of roughly 63,000 clones, about four fifths of them appearing once. Sequencing input: blood. These receptors all stem from a person aged 18 to 75 in good health.

The count of this clone is one. The chain carries TRBV6-5 and TRBJ1-5, with 10 nucleotides matching TRBD1. The junction had 5 bases not matched to a gene; V was cut back by 0 bases and J by 9 bases. The germline CDR1 and CDR2 sequences are MNHEY and SVGAGI. This CDR3 is built from 15 residues. The CDR3 protein is CASSYSGQGMGPQHF. The CDR3 bases are TGTGCCAGCAGTTACTCGGGACAGGGGATGGGGCCCCAGCATTTT.

J is TRBJ1-1 and V is TRBV29-1; 7 nucleotides align to TRBD1. Germline trimming cut 3 bases from V and 3 bases from J; bases unmatched to any gene: 4. The CDR3 is 13 amino acids. Germline CDR1 SQVTM, CDR2 ANQGSEA. The DNA of the CDR3 is TGCAGCGTTGAGCCTCAGGGGGACACTGAAGCTTTCTTT. Translation gives CSVEPQGDTEAFF.

The chain uses TRBV18 and TRBJ1-1; D perhaps matches TRBD1 (5 bases). The CDR3 has 13 residues. Trimming pared 4 bases from V and 1 base from J, leaving 7 bases between. CDR1 and CDR2 from the germline V gene are KGHSH and LQKENI. DNA of the CDR3: TGTGCCAGCTCACTCGGACAGAACACTGAAGCTTTCTTT. Translated: CASSLGQNTEAFF.

The V call is TRBV5-1, the J call TRBJ1-4; D not resolved. Germline assignment: CDR1 SGHRS and CDR2 YFSETQ. The V end was cut by 1 base, the J end by 11 bases, with 21 bases between. The CDR3 totals 16 residues. The CDR3 loop is CASSLYETMGSGKLFF. The CDR3 bases are TGCGCCAGCAGCTTGTACGAAACCATGGGGTCTGGGAAACTGTTTTTT.

The chain has TRBV2 and TRBJ1-1, with D hard to call. The V and J ends lost 6 bases and 1 base respectively, with 12 bases between them. Germline V CDR1 and CDR2: SNHLY, FYNNEI. The CDR3 is 14 residues long. CDR3 in amino acids: CASRGNTRNTEAFF. The CDR3 nucleotides read TGTGCCAGCAGGGGAAACACCAGGAACACTGAAGCTTTCTTT.

V gene TRBV5-1 combines with J gene TRBJ1-1; weak D call: TRBD1 (6 bases). Germline V gene sequence: CDR1 SGHRS, CDR2 YFSETQ. CDR3 size: 14 residues. V was trimmed by 2 bases and J by 1 base, leaving 9 bases between them. The CDR3 region has the DNA TGCGCCAGCAGCTTTTCACAGGGGAACACTGAAGCTTTCTTT. Its protein product is CASSFSQGNTEAFF.

CDR3 residues: CSVATTQGQYF. The CDR3 nucleotides read TGCAGCGTCGCAACCACACAAGGGCAGTACTTC. V is TRBV29-1 and J is TRBJ2-7; D not resolved. Germline V CDR1 and CDR2: SQVTM, ANQGSEA. The CDR3 sequence is 11 residues long. Trimming took off 6 bases at V and 9 bases at J, with 15 bases between the two ends.

The chain employs TRBV15 and TRBJ1-5; D is unclear. The CDR3 has 14 residues. The V gene lost 1 base and the J gene lost 0 bases, with 4 bases spanning the gap. CDR1 LNHNV and CDR2 YYDKDF come from the germline V gene (reference sequence). The CDR3: CATSRGFSNQPQHF. CDR3 bases: TGTGCCACCAGCAGAGGGTTTAGCAATCAGCCCCAGCATTTT.

The chain has TRBV11-2 and TRBJ1-2; TRBD1 matches 7 bases. The CDR3 sequence is 15 residues long. Germline V gene data show CDR1 as SGHAT and CDR2 as FQNNGV. V lost 5 bases to trimming and J lost 2 bases; unmatched junction nucleotides: 8. The CDR3: CASSPDRVVNYGYTF. The CDR3 DNA reads as TGTGCCAGCAGCCCCGACAGGGTAGTGAACTATGGCTACACCTTC.

The V gene is TRBV30, the J gene TRBJ1-6; 9 nucleotides match TRBD1. The CDR3 runs 14 residues. V shed 3 bases, J shed 10 bases, and the junction held 7 bases outside the gene matches. The germline CDR1 and CDR2 sequences are GTSNPN and SVGIG (reference sequence). CDR3 DNA: TGTGCCTGGAGCCGAGGACAGGGGAGGTCACCCCTCCACTTT. Its protein product is CAWSRGQGRSPLHF.

The chain carries TRBV25-1 and TRBJ1-2; D uncertain. V lost 9 bases, J lost 0 bases, and 11 bases lay in between. The CDR3 spans 13 residues. Looked up from germline, CDR1 is MGHDK and CDR2 is SYGVNS. In nucleotides, the CDR3 is TGTGCCAGTACGAGAGGAACTAACTATGGCTACACCTTC. This encodes CASTRGTNYGYTF.

V gene TRBV18 combines with J gene TRBJ1-1, with a tentative D call TRBD1 (5 bases). Trimming pared 6 bases from V and 1 base from J, leaving 9 bases between. Germline assignment: CDR1 KGHSH and CDR2 LQKENI. The CDR3 is 13 amino acids. The CDR3 coding sequence is TGTGCCAGCTCTCGGGGGACGAACACTGAAGCTTTCTTT. The encoded protein is CASSRGTNTEAFF.

This clone occurred a few times. The chain links TRBV6-1 to TRBJ2-3; 11 bases align to TRBD2. Looked up from germline, CDR1 is MNHNS and CDR2 is SASEGT. V lost 8 bases, J lost 4 bases, and 8 bases stayed unmatched. The CDR3 runs to 15 residues. CDR3 in DNA: TGTGCCAGCGATAATAGCGGGGGGGCCCCAGATACGCAGTATTTT. This gives the protein CASDNSGGAPDTQYF.

The chain joins TRBV30 to TRBJ2-5; tentatively, D is TRBD1 (5 bases). This CDR3 comprises 12 residues. V lost 7 bases and J lost 2, with 11 bases in between. Germline assignment: CDR1 GTSNPN and CDR2 SVGIG (reference sequence). The CDR3 coding sequence is TGTGCCTCTTCAGGGATTCAAGAGACCCAGTACTTC. Protein product: CASSGIQETQYF.

This chain connects TRBV5-4 to TRBJ1-1, with TRBD1 matching 8 bases. Unmatched junction bases numbered 3, after V lost 2 bases and J lost 0 bases. The length of the CDR3 is 15 residues. Looked up from germline, CDR1 is SGHNT and CDR2 is YYREEE (reference sequence). The CDR3 DNA is TGTGCCAGCAGCTTTGACAGGGGAATGAACACTGAAGCTTTCTTT. Encoded protein: CASSFDRGMNTEAFF.

This clone appeared a few times. The chain links TRBV19 to TRBJ2-7, with D possibly matching TRBD1 (6 bases). Germline assignment: CDR1 LNHDA and CDR2 SQIVND (reference sequence). Trimming shortened V by 8 bases and J by 1 base, and 9 bases separated the two germline ends. This CDR3 spans 12 amino acids. This CDR3 reads CASHGQSYEQYF. DNA for the CDR3: TGTGCCAGTCATGGACAGTCCTACGAGCAGTACTTC. The entire variable domain, with the rest obtained from reference TRBV19 and TRBJ2-7, is as follows: DGGITQSPKYLFRKEGQNVTLSCEQNLNHDAMYWYRQDPGQGLRLIYYSQIVNDFQKGDIAEGYSVSREKKESFPLTVTSAQKNPTAFYLCASHGQSYEQYFGPGTRLTVT.

The chain combines TRBV13 with TRBJ2-6; D possibly corresponds to TRBD1 (6 bases). Germline V gene data show CDR1 as PRHDT and CDR2 as FYEKMQ (reference sequence). V lost 7 bases and J 2 bases, leaving 12 bases between the germline ends. The CDR3 consists of 15 residues. Written as DNA, the CDR3 is TGTGCCAGCACCGCAAACAGGGCTGGGGCCAACGTCCTGACTTTC. It yields the protein CASTANRAGANVLTF.

The chain employs TRBV6-5 and TRBJ1-1; 7 bases align to TRBD1. The V and J ends lost 0 bases and 0 bases, in that order; junction bases with no gene match: 1. The CDR3 consists of 15 residues. Per germline, CDR1 MNHEY and CDR2 SVGAGI. Here the CDR3 reads CASSYSGTVNTEAFF. The DNA of the CDR3 is TGTGCCAGCAGTTACTCTGGGACAGTGAACACTGAAGCTTTCTTT.